Only one count was recorded for the clone carrying this T cell receptor (beta chain). What it binds is not known. This could be a read error, since a much larger clone is one nucleotide away. TCRdb ran MiXCR on the 5' RACE reads and lists one entry per CDR3 protein. Here the sample spans fewer than 400,000 distinct CDR3 sequences, approximately 5.7% being singletons. This record belongs to a study of T cells after yellow fever vaccination. Overall study results and limits: Detected again after the booster were most primary-vaccination clones, at 96% CD4 and 80% to 90% CD8. Repertoires obtained by FACS sorting could include abundant clonotypes that entered as contaminants from the bulk population.

Trimming cost V 5 bases and J 13 bases; bases outside gene matches: 13. Per germline, CDR1 MNHNS and CDR2 SASEGT. The CDR3 has 13 amino acids. The rearrangement joins TRBV6-1 to TRBJ2-7; 8 bases map to TRBD2. The starting material was PBMCs, obtained 5 days after the yellow fever booster vaccination. The receptor comes from a man younger than 40 who received the YFV17D yellow fever vaccine. CDR3 DNA sequence: TGTGCCAGCAGTAGACCGGGACTAGAGTTCCACTACTTC. It is translated as CASSRPGLEFHYF.